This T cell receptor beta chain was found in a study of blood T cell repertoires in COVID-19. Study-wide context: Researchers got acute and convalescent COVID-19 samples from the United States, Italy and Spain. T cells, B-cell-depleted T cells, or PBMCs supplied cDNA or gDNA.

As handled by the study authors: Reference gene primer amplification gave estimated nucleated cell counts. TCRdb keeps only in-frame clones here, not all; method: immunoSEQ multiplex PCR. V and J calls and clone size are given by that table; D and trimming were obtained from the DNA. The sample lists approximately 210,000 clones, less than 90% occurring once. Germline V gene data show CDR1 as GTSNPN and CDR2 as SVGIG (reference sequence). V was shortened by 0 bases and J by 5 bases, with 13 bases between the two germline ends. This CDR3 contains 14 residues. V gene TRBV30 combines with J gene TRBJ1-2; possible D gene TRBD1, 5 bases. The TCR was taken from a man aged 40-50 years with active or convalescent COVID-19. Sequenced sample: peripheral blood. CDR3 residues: CAWSVGAQPYGYTF. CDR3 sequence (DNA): TGTGCCTGGAGTGTAGGGGCCCAACCTTATGGCTACACCTTC.